The entry below gives a single T cell receptor beta chain sequence along with its context. This specimen comes from a study of blood T cell repertoires in COVID-19. Generated by immunoSEQ multiplex PCR, the TCRdb table keeps only in-frame clones and is missing some. The sample records 310,000 or so clones, more than 80% being singletons. Sequencing input: PBMCs or T cells enriched from blood (not recorded which). The clonotype comes from a woman aged 30 to 39 who had recovered from COVID-19.

Here the CDR3 reads CASSQGASGHYEQYF. Written as DNA, the CDR3 is TGCGCCAGCAGCCAAGGAGCTAGCGGCCACTACGAGCAGTACTTC. The chain recombines TRBV4-3 with TRBJ2-7; 7 bases match TRBD2. V gave up 1 base and J gave up 3 bases; unmatched junction bases: 6. Germline CDR1 reads LGHNA; CDR2 reads YSLEER. The CDR3 is 15 residues long.